The clone carrying this TCR beta chain is deemed medium-sized. Germline values: CDR1 DFQATT, CDR2 SNEGSKA (reference sequence). The ends lost 3 bases at V and 10 bases at J; junction bases unmatched: 9. The CDR3 runs to 13 residues. Rearranged V-D-J TRB sequences were amplified with a mixed TRB-A/B primer pool. From the multiplex PCR reads, TCRdb called clonotypes with MiXCR, one entry per CDR3 protein. Counted here are over 1,100 distinct CDR3 sequences, about 23% occurring once; the ten biggest clones make up roughly 36%. The sample belongs to a study of T cell repertoires in aging, cancer and after chemotherapy. The template was genomic DNA from peripheral blood, not RNA.

J is TRBJ2-1 and V is TRBV20-1, with 7 bases identical to TRBD2. The sequenced sample was blood. The sequence was collected from a human donor with a blood cancer. CDR3 in amino acids: CSASLAGAGEQFF. CDR3 DNA sequence: TGCAGTGCTAGTCTGGCGGGAGCTGGCGAGCAGTTCTTC.